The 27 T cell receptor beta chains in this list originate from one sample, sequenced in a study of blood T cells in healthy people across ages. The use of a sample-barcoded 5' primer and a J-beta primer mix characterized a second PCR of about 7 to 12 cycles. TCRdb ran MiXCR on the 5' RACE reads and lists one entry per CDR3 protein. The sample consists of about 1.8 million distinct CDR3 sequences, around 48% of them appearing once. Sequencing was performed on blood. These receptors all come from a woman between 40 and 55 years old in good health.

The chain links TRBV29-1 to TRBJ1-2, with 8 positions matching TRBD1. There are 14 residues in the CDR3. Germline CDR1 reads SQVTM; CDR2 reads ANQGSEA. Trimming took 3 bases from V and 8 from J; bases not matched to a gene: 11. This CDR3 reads CSVDPTQGAEGYTF. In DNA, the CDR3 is TGCAGCGTTGACCCTACCCAGGGGGCAGAGGGCTACACCTTC. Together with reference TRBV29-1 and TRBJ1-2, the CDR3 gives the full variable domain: SAVISQKPSRDICQRGTSLTIQCQVDSQVTMMFWYRQQPGQSLTLIATANQGSEATYESGFVIDKFPISRPNLTFSTLTVSNMSPEDSSIYLCSVDPTQGAEGYTFGSGTRLTVV.

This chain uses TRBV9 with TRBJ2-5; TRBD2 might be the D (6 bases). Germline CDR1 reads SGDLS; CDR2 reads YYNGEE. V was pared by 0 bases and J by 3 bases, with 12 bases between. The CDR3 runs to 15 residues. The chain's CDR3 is CASSVAEGRKETQYF. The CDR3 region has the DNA TGTGCCAGCAGCGTAGCGGAGGGGAGGAAAGAGACCCAGTACTTC.

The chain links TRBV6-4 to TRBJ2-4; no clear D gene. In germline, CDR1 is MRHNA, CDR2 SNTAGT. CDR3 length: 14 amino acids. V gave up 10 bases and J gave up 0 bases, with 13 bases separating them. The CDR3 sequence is CATRKDLAKNIQYF. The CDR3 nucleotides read TGTGCCACCCGAAAAGATCTAGCCAAAAACATTCAGTACTTC.

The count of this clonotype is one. The CDR3 protein is CASSPVARAATNEKLFF. The CDR3 DNA reads as TGTGCCAGCTCACCAGTGGCACGGGCGGCAACTAATGAAAAACTGTTTTTT. This chain joins TRBV18 and TRBJ1-4, with D hard to call. Trimming shortened V by 2 bases and J by 0 bases, and 13 bases separated the two germline ends. The CDR3 covers 17 residues. Germline values: CDR1 KGHSH, CDR2 LQKENI.

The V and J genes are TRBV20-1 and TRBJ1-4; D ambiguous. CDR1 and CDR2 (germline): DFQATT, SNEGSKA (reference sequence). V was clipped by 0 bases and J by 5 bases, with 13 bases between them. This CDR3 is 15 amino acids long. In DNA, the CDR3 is TGCAGTGCTAGAGACCTGGGCAGAGTAAATGAAAAACTGTTTTTT. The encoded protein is CSARDLGRVNEKLFF.

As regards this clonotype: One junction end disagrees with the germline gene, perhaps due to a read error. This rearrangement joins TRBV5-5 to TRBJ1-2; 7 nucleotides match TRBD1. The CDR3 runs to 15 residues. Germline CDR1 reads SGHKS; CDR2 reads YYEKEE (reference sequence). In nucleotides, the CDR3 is TGTGCCAACAGCCTAATTAGGACAGGAAACTATGGCTACACCTTC. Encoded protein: CANSLIRTGNYGYTF. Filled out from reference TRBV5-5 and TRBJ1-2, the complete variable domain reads DAGVTQSPTHLIKTRGQQVTLRCSPISGHKSVSWYQQVLGQGPQFIFQYYEKEERGRGNFPDRFSARQFPNYSSELNVNALLLGDSALYLCANSLIRTGNYGYTFGSGTRLTVV.

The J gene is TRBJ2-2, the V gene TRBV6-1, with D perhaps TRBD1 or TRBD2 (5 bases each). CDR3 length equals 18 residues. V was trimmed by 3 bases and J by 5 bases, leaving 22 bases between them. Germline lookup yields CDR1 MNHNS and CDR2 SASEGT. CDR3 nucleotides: TGTGCCAGCAGTGAGCGGGCCTTGAGCAGGGTTGGGACCGGGGAGCTGTTTTTT. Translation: CASSERALSRVGTGELFF.

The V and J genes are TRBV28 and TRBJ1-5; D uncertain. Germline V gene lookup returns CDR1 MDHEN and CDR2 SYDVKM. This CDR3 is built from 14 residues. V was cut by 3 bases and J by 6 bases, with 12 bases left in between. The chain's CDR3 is CASSLGLLGQPQHF. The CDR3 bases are TGTGCCAGCAGTTTGGGATTACTGGGTCAGCCCCAGCATTTT. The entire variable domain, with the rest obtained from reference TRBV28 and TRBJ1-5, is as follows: DVKVTQSSRYLVKRTGEKVFLECVQDMDHENMFWYRQDPGLGLRLIYFSYDVKMKEKGDIPEGYSVSREKKERFSLILESASTNQTSMYLCASSLGLLGQPQHFGDGTRLSIL.

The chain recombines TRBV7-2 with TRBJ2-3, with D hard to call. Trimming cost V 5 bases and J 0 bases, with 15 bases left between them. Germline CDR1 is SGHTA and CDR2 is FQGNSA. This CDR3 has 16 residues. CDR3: CASSEKLRPSTDTQYF. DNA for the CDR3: TGTGCCAGCAGCGAGAAGCTCAGACCTAGCACAGATACGCAGTATTTT. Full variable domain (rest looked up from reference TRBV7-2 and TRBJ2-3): GAGVSQSPSNKVTEKGKDVELRCDPISGHTALYWYRQSLGQGLEFLIYFQGNSAPDKSGLPSDRFSAERTGGSVSTLTIQRTQQEDSAVYLCASSEKLRPSTDTQYFGPGTRLTVL.

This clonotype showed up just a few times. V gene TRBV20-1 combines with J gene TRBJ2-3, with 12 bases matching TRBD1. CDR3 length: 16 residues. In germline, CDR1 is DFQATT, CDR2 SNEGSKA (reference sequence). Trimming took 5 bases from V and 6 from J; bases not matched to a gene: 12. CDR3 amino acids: CSAGNPGQGAGDTQYF. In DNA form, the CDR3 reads TGCAGTGCTGGTAATCCGGGACAGGGGGCCGGGGATACGCAGTATTTT.

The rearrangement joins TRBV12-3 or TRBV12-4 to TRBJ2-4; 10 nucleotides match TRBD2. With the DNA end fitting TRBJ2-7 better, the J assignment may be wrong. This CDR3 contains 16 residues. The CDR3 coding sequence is TGTGCCAGCAGTTCTACCGGGACTAGCGAGTACTACGAGCAGTACTTC. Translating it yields CASSSTGTSEYYEQYF.

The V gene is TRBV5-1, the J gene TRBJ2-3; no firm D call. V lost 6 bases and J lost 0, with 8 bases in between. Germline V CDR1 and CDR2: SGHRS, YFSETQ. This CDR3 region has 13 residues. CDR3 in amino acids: CASKSDSTDTQYF. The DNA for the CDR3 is TGCGCCAGCAAGTCGGACAGCACAGATACGCAGTATTTT. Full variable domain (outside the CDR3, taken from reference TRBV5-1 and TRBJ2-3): KAGVTQTPRYLIKTRGQQVTLSCSPISGHRSVSWYQQTPGQGLQFLFEYFSETQRNKGNFPGRFSGRQFSNSRSEMNVSTLELGDSALYLCASKSDSTDTQYFGPGTRLTVL.

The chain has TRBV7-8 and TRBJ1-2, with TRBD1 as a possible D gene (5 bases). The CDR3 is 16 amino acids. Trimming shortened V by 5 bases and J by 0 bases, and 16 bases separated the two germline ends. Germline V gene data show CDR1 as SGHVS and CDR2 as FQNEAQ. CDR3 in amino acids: CASSLPGGASNYGYTF. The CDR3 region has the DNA TGTGCCAGCAGCCTCCCAGGAGGGGCCTCTAACTATGGCTACACCTTC.

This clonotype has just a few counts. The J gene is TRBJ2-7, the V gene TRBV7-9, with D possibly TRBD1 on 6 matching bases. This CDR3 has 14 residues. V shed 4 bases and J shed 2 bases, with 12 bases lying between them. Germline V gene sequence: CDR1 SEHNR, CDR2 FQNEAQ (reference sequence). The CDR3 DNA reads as TGTGCCAGCAGCTCTCCGACAGGCGCCTACGAGCAGTACTTC. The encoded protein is CASSSPTGAYEQYF.

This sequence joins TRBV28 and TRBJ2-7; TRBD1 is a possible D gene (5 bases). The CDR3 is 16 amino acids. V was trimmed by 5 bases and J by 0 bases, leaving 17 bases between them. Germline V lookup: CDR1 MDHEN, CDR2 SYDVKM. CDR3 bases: TGTGCCAGCAGTGTGGTCGTCGGCAGGGTCTCCTACGAGCAGTACTTC. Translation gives CASSVVVGRVSYEQYF. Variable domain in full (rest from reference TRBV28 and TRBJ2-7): DVKVTQSSRYLVKRTGEKVFLECVQDMDHENMFWYRQDPGLGLRLIYFSYDVKMKEKGDIPEGYSVSREKKERFSLILESASTNQTSMYLCASSVVVGRVSYEQYFGPGTRLTVT.

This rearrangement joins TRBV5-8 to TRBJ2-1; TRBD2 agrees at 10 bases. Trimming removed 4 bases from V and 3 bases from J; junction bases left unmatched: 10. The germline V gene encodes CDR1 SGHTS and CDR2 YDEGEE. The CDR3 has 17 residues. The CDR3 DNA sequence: TGTGCCAGCAGCCTCGCTACCTCTAGCGGGGGCTACAATGAGCAGTTCTTC. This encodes CASSLATSSGGYNEQFF.

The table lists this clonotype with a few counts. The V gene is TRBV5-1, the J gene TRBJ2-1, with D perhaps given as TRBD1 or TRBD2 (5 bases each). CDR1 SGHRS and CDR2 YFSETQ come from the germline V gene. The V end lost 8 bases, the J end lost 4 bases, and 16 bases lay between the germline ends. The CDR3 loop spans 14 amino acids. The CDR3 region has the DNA TGCGCCAGTTGCCCCCAGGGAGAATACAATGAGCAGTTCTTC. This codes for CASCPQGEYNEQFF.

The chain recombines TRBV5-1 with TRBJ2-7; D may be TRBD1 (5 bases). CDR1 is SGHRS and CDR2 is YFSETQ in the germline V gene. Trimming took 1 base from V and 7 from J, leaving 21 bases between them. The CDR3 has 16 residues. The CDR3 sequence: CASSLKGSASYNEQYF. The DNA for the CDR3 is TGCGCCAGCAGCTTGAAGGGGTCGGCTTCCTACAATGAGCAGTACTTC.

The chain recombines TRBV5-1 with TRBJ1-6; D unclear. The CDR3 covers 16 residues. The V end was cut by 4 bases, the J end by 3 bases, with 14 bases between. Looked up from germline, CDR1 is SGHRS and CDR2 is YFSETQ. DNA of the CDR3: TGCGCCAGCAGCATGGTGGCGGGGATCTATAATTCACCCCTCCACTTT. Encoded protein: CASSMVAGIYNSPLHF.

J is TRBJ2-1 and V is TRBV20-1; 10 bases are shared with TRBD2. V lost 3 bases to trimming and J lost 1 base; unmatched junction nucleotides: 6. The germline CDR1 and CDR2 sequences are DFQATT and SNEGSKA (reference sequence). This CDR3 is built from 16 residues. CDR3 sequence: CSARVTLAGSYNEQFF. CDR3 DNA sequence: TGCAGTGCTAGGGTAACACTAGCGGGATCCTACAATGAGCAGTTCTTC.

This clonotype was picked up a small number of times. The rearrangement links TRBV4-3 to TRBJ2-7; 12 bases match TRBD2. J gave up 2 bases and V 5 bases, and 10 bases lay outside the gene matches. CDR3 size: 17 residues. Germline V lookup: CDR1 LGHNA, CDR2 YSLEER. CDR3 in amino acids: CASSELAGGPLPYEQYF. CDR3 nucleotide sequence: TGCGCCAGCAGCGAACTAGCGGGGGGCCCTCTGCCCTACGAGCAGTACTTC.

For the CDR3, the DNA is TGTGCCAGCAGCGGCTCGGGGGGGGATACGCAGTATTTT. Its protein product is CASSGSGGDTQYF. The V gene is TRBV27, the J gene TRBJ2-3; 8 bases match TRBD2. The CDR3 runs 13 residues. Trimming removed 6 bases from V and 6 bases from J; junction bases left unmatched: 5. Germline assignment: CDR1 MNHEY and CDR2 SMNVEV (reference sequence).

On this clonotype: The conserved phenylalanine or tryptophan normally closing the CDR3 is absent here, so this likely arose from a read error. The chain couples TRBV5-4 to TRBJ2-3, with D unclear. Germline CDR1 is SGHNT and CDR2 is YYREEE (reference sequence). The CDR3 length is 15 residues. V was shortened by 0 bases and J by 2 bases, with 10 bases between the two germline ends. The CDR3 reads CASSLDQSTTDTQYS. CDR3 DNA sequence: TGTGCCAGCAGCTTGGATCAGTCCACCACAGATACGCAGTATTCT.

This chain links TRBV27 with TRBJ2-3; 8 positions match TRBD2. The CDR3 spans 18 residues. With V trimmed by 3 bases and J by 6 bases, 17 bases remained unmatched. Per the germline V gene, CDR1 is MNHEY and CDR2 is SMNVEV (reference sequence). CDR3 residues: CASSFRPPGGGPRDTQYF. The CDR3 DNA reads TGTGCCAGCAGTTTCCGTCCTCCTGGCGGGGGGCCCCGGGATACGCAGTATTTT.

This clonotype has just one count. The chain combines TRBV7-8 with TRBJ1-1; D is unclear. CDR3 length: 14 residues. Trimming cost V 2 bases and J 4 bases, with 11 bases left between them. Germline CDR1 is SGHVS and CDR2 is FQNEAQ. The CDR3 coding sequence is TGTGCCAGCAGCTTAACCTCAGGTGCCACTGAAGCTTTCTTT. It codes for CASSLTSGATEAFF.

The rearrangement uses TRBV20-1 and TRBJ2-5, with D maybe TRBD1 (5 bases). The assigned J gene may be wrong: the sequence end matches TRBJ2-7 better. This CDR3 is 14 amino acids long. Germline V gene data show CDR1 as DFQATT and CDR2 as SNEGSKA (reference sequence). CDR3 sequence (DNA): TGCAGTGCTAGGAATCGTAGACAGCCCTACGAGCAGTACTTC. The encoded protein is CSARNRRQPYEQYF.

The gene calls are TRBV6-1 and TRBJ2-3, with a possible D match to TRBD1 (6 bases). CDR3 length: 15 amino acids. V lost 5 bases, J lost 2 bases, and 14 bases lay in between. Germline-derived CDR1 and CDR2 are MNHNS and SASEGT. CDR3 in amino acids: CASSRDNAYTDTQYF. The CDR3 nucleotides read TGTGCCAGCAGTCGGGACAATGCATACACAGATACGCAGTATTTT.